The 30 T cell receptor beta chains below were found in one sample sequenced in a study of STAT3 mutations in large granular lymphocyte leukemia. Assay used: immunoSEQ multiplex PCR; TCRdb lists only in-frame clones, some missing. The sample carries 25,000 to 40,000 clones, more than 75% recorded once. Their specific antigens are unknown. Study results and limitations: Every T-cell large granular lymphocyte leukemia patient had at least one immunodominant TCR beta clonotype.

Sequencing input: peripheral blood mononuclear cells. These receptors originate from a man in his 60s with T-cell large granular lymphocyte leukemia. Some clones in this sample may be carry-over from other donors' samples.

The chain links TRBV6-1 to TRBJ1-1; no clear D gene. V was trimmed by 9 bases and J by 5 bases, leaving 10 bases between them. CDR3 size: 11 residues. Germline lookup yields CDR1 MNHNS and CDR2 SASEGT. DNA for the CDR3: TGTGCCAGTACCGGAAGGACTGAAGCTTTCTTT. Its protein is CASTGRTEAFF.

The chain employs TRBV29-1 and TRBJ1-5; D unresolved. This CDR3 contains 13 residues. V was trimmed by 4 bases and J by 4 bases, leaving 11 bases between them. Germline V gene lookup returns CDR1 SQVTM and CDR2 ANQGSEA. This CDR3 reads CSVGRDGNQPQHF. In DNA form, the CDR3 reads TGCAGCGTTGGCCGTGATGGGAATCAGCCCCAGCATTTT.

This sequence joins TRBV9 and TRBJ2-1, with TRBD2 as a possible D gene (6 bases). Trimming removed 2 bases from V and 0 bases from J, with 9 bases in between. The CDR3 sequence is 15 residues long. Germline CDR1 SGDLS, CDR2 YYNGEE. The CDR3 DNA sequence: TGTGCCAGCAGCGTTGGGACTTCCTCCTACAATGAGCAGTTCTTC. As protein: CASSVGTSSYNEQFF.

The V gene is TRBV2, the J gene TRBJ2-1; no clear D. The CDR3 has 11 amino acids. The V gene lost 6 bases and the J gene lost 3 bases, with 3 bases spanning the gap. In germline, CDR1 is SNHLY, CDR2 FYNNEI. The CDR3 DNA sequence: TGTGCCAGCAGACTCTACAATGAGCAGTTCTTC. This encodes CASRLYNEQFF. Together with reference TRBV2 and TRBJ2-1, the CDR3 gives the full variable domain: EPEVTQTPSHQVTQMGQEVILRCVPISNHLYFYWYRQILGQKVEFLVSFYNNEISEKSEIFDDQFSVERPDGSNFTLKIRSTKLEDSAMYFCASRLYNEQFFGPGTRLTVL.

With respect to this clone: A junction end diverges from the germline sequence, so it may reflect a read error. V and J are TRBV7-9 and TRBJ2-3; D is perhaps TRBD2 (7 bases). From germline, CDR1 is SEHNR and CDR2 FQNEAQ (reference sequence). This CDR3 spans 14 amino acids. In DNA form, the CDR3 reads TGTGCCAGCAGCGTAGGGGGGGGCACGGATACGCAGTATTTT. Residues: CASSVGGGTDTQYF.

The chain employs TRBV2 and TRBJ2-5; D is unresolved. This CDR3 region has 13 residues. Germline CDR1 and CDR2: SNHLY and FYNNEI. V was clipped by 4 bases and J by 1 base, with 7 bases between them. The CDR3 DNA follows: TGTGCCAGCAGTGGAAGAATCCAAGAGACCCAGTACTTC. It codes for CASSGRIQETQYF.

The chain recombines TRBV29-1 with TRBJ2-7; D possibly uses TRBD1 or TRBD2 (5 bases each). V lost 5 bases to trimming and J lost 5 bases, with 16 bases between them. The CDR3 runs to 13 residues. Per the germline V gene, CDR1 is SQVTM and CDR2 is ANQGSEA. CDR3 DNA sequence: TGCAGCGTTATGGGGGTGTCGGCCCACGAGCAGTACTTC. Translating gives CSVMGVSAHEQYF.

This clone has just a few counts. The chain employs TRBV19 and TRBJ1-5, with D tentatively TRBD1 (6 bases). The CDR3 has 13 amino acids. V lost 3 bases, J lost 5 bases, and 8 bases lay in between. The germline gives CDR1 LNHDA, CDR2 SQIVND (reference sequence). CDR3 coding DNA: TGTGCCAGTAGTATGGGGGCGGATCAGCCCCAGCATTTT. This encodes CASSMGADQPQHF.

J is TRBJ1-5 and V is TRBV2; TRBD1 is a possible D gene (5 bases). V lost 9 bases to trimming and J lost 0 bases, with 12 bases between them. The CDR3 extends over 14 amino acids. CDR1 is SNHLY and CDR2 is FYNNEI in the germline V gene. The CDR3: CARGGQDSNQPQHF. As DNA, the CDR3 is TGTGCCAGGGGAGGACAAGATAGCAATCAGCCCCAGCATTTT.

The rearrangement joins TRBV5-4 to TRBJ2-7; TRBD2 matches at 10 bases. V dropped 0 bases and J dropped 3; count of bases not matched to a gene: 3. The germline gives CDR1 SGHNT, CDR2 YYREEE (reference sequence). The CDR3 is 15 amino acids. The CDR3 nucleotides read TGTGCCAGCAGCTTGGGGCTAGCGGGAGTCTACGAGCAGTACTTC. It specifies CASSLGLAGVYEQYF.

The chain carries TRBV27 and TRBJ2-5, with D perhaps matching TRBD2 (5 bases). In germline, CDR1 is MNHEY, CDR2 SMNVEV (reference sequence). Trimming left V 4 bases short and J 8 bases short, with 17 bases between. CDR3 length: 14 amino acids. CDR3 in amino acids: CASSSTSPYSTQYF. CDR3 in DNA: TGTGCCAGCAGTTCCACTAGTCCTTATTCCACCCAGTACTTC.

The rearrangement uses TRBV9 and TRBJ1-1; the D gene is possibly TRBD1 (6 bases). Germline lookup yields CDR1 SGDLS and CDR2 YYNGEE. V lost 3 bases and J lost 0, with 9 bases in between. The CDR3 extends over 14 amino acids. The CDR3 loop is CASSEGGLNTEAFF. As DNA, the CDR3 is TGTGCCAGCAGCGAGGGGGGGTTGAACACTGAAGCTTTCTTT.

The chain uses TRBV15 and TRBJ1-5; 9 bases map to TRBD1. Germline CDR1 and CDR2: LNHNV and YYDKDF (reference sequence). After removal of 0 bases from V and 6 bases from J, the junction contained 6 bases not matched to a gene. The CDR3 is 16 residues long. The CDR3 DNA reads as TGTGCCACCAGCAGAGATACCCGACAGGGGGGTCAGCCCCAGCATTTT. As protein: CATSRDTRQGGQPQHF.

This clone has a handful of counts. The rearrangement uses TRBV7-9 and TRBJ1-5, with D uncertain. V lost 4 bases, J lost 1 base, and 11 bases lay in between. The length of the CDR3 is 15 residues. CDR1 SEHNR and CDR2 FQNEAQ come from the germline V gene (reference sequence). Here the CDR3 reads CASSSSGVSNQPQHF. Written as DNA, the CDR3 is TGTGCCAGCAGCTCCAGTGGCGTGAGCAATCAGCCCCAGCATTTT. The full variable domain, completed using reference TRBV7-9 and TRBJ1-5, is DTGVSQNPRHKITKRGQNVTFRCDPISEHNRLYWYRQTLGQGPEFLTYFQNEAQLEKSRLLSDRFSAERPKGSFSTLEIQRTEQGDSAMYLCASSSSGVSNQPQHFGDGTRLSIL.

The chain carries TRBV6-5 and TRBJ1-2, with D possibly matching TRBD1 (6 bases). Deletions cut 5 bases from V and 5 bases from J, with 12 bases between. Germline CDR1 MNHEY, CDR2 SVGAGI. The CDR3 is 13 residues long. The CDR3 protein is CASSQGQSYGYTF. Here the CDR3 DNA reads TGTGCCAGCAGTCAAGGACAGTCATATGGCTACACCTTC.

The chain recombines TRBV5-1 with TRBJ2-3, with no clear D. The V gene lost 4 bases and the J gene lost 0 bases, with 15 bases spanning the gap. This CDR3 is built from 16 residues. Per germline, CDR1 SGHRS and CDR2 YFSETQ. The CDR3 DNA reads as TGCGCCAGCAGCCCTATGGATGTGGCTAGCACAGATACGCAGTATTTT. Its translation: CASSPMDVASTDTQYF.

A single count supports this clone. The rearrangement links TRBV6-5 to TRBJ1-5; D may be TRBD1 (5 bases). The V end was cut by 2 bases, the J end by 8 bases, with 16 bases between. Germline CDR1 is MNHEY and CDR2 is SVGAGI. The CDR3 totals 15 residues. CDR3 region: CASSYHRTLREPQHF. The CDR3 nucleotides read TGTGCCAGCAGTTACCACAGGACGTTGCGTGAGCCCCAGCATTTT.

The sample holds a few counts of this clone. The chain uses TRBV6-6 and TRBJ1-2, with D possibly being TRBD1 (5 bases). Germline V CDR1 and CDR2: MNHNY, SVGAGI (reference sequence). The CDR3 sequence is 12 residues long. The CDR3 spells CSIGATNYGYTF. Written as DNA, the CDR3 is TGTTCGATAGGGGCTACTAACTATGGCTACACCTTC.

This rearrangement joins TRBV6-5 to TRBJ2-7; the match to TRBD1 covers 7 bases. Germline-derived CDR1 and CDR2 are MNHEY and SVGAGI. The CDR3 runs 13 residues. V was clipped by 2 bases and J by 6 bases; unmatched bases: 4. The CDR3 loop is CASSYTTGTEQYF. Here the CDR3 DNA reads TGTGCCAGCAGTTACACGACAGGGACCGAGCAGTACTTC.

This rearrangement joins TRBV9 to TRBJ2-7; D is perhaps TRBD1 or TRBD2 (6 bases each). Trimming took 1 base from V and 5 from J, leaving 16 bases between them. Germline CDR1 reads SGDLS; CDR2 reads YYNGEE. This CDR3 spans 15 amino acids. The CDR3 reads CASSVKGGGIDEQYF. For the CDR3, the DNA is TGTGCCAGCAGCGTAAAGGGGGGTGGTATAGACGAGCAGTACTTC.

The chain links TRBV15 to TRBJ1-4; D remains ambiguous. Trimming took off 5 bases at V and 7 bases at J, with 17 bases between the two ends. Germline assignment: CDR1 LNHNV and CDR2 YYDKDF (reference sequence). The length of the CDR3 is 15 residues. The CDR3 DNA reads TGTGCCACCAGCCCCGGGCCTTCAGCCGGTGAAAAACTGTTTTTT. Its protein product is CATSPGPSAGEKLFF.

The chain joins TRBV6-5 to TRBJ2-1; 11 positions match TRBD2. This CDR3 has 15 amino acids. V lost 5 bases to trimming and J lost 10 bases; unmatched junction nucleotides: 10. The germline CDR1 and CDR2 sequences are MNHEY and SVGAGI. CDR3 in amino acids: CASSPSGRTRREQFF. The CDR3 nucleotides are TGTGCCAGCAGTCCTAGCGGGAGGACCCGAAGAGAGCAGTTCTTC.

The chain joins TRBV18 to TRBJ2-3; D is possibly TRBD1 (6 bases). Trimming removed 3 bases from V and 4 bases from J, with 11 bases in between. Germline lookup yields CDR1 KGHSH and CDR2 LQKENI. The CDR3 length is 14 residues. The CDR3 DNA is TGTGCCAGCTCACCGGAAACAGGGCCAGATACGCAGTATTTT. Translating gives CASSPETGPDTQYF.

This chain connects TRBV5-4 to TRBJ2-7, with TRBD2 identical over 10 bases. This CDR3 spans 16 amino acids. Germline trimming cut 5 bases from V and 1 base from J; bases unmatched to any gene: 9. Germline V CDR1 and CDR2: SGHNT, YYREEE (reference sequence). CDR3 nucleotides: TGTGCCAGCAGGCTAGCGGGAGCCCTTTCATCCTACGAGCAGTACTTC. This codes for CASRLAGALSSYEQYF.

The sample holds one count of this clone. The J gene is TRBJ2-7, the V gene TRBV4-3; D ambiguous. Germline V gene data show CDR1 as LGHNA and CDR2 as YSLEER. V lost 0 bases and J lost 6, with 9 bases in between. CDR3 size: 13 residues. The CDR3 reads CASSQDLPLEQYF. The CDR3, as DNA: TGCGCCAGCAGCCAAGACCTCCCCCTCGAGCAGTACTTC.

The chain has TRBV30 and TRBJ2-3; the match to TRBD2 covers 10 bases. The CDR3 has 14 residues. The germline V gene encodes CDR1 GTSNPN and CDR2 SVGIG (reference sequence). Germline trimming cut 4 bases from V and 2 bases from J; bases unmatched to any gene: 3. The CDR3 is CAWNSGRPTDTQYF. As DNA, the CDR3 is TGTGCCTGGAATAGCGGGAGGCCCACAGATACGCAGTATTTT.

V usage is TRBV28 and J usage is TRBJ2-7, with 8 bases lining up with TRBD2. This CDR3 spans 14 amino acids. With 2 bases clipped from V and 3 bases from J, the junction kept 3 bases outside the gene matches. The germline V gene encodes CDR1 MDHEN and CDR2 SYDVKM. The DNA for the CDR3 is TGTGCCAGCAGTTTAACCGGGACTAGCTACGAGCAGTACTTC. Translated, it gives CASSLTGTSYEQYF.

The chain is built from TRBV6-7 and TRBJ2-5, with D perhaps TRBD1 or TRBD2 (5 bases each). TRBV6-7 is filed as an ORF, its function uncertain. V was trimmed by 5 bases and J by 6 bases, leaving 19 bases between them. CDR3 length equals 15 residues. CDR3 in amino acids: CASSPRSRGLKTQYF. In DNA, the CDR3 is TGTGCCAGCAGTCCCCGCTCGAGGGGCTTGAAGACCCAGTACTTC.

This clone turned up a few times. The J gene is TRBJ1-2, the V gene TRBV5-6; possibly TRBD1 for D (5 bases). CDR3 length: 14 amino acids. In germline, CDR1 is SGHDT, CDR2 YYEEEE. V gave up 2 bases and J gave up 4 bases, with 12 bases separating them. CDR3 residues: CASSFSGQLYGYTF. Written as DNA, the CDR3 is TGTGCCAGCAGCTTCTCAGGGCAACTCTATGGCTACACCTTC. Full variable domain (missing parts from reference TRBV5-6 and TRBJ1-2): DAGVTQSPTHLIKTRGQQVTLRCSPKSGHDTVSWYQQALGQGPQFIFQYYEEEERQRGNFPDRFSGHQFPNYSSELNVNALLLGDSALYLCASSFSGQLYGYTFGSGTRLTVV.

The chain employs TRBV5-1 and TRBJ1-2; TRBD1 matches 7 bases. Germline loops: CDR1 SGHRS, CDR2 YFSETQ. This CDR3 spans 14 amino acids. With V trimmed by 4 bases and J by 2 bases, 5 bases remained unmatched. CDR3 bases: TGCGCCAGCAGCGTTTTGACAGGGAACTATGGCTACACCTTC. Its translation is CASSVLTGNYGYTF. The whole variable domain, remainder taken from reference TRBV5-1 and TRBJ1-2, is KAGVTQTPRYLIKTRGQQVTLSCSPISGHRSVSWYQQTPGQGLQFLFEYFSETQRNKGNFPGRFSGRQFSNSRSEMNVSTLELGDSALYLCASSVLTGNYGYTFGSGTRLTVV.